Detailed here is one TCR beta chain. It has no known antigen specificity. At one of its ends the junction is not consistent with the germline gene, which may arise from a read error. The CDR3 starts with the cysteine, ends with the phenylalanine, and has 14 residues. Solely the CDR3 DNA is kept, with 42 bases framed from the first base. The germline V gene sets CDR1 to MRHNA and CDR2 to SNTAGT. The data were obtained in a study of blood T cells in healthy people across ages (dated by TCRdb to between 2014 and 2017). With respect to the entire study: In model experiments, roughly one uniquely barcoded TCR beta cDNA molecule per two T cells was captured by template switching. To avoid experimental bias, donors of different ages were distributed randomly across sequencing lanes. Four age groups were formed from the donors: young (average approximately 16 years), middle-aged (around 40), aged (more than 55) and long-lived (approximately 80). The study analyzed two additional independent replicas of 1 million unique cDNA reads from the same blood draw for two donors, one aged 18 to 30 and one aged 80 or older. Using deep sequencing normalized with unique cDNA molecular identifiers, the study measured how TCR beta repertoire diversity changes with age.

The donors were roughly 40 Caucasian individuals from Russia, aged roughly 6 to 90 years, who were systemically healthy. Each donor gave 9.5 to 10 milliliters of peripheral blood, drawn into EDTA-treated Vacutainer tubes. Ficoll-Paque density-gradient centrifugation was used to isolate PBMCs, with at least 7 million per sample. Trizol reagent was used to extract total RNA from PBMCs, with at least 5 micrograms per sample. For every donor, an aliquot of PBMCs went through flow cytometry to measure the percentages of naive CD45RAhigh/CD27high T cells. Results and caveats for the whole study, not just this receptor: The CMV infection status of donors was not known, potentially confounding age-related changes in expanded clonotypes. Estimates of total diversity from one million sequenced T cells were regarded as lower bounds and underestimates. There was a strong correlation between observed TCR beta diversity and the percentage of naive T cells measured by flow cytometry. Conclusive comparison of naive and antigen-experienced compartments was prevented by the profiling of bulk unsorted PBMCs. Observed TCR beta diversity per million T cells fell roughly linearly with age, and a significant reduction was already apparent by age roughly 40. Compared with the aged group, more naive CD4+ T cells, fewer expanded clones and increased TCR diversity were shown by the long-lived group, suggesting age selection.

Library preparation employed 5' RACE. TCRdb shows the sequencer as Illumina HiSeq 2500. A second PCR of about 7 to 12 cycles was performed with a sample-barcoded 5' primer and a J-beta primer mix. A unique molecular identifier was introduced onto each TCR beta cDNA molecule by a template-switch 5' adaptor carrying 12 random nucleotides. Each sample yielded at least 2.5 million CDR3-containing paired-end reads. All of the RNA was converted into first-strand cDNA using the Mint cDNA synthesis kit, with a TRBC-specific oligonucleotide serving as the primer. Following uracil-DNA glycosylase treatment, a first 18-cycle PCR with universal primers M1SS and BC2_uni_R was performed on all cDNA. As for the authors' bioinformatics: Each sample was normalized by randomly selecting 1 million high-quality reads, each carrying a distinct molecular identifier. Reads sharing molecular identifiers were discarded rather than binned into consensus sequences. MiTCR, with a Q25 quality threshold and the strictest error-elimination algorithm, was used for CDR3 identification, clonotype clustering and error correction. Lower-bound total TCR beta diversity was estimated with a nonparametric unseen species model using Euler transformation. TCRdb applied fastp at Q25 and MiXCR to the public reads, then kept only in-frame beta chains. Duplicate CDR3 protein sequences are folded into a single record with the most common DNA and genes. TCRdb, rather than the study authors, made the V and J calls. The sample table lists some 790,000 distinct CDR3 sequences, more than 25% of them with a count of one. The ten largest clones represent around 15% of the sample.

Sequencing used blood. The receptor comes from a woman aged 80 or older in good health. The chain was built from TRBV6-4 and TRBJ2-3, and TRBD2 aligns with 8 junction nucleotides. The CDR3 region reads CASSDRGGPDTQYF. The DNA reads as follows: TGTGCCAGCAGTGATCGGGGGGGCCCAGACACGCAGTATTTT.